This T cell receptor beta chain is from a study of prognosis after radiotherapy for stage I lung cancer. Background on the study: Concurrently with stereotactic body radiotherapy, no other therapy was received by any patient.

Two-round multiplex PCR on genomic DNA was the method by which TCR beta CDR3 was amplified. First-round PCR, the initial amplification, used primers specific to each TRBV and TRBJ gene. TCRdb re-called the multiplex PCR reads with MiXCR, one entry per CDR3 protein. The profile shows fewer than 30,000 distinct CDR3 sequences, more than 45% of them singletons. Trimming removed 5 bases from V and 3 bases from J, with 11 bases in between. Germline V gene sequence: CDR1 SGHTA, CDR2 FQGNSA. The CDR3 runs 13 residues. Overall study findings and caveats: The study found lower Shannon entropy after stereotactic body radiation therapy in patients who developed distant metastases.

With respect to this clonotype: Its antigen is not known.

The chain joins TRBV7-2 to TRBJ2-7, with D possibly being TRBD1 (6 bases). The TCR originated in a donor over 45 with non-small cell lung cancer. Sample: PBMCs, taken before or after stereotactic body radiation therapy (not recorded which). The CDR3 DNA is TGTGCCAGCAGCACGGAGACAGGCTACGAGCAGTACTTC. Its translation is CASSTETGYEQYF.